One sample yielded the 32 T cell receptor beta chains listed below, sequenced in a study of yellow fever vaccine responses in identical twins. MiXCR, applied by TCRdb to the RT-PCR reads, yields one record per CDR3 protein. In the table there are roughly 14,000 distinct CDR3 sequences, 70% to 85% of which are singletons. The sequences come from T cells from blood (PBMCs), unsorted or a sorted subset (not recorded which), collected before or after yellow fever vaccination (not recorded which). The receptors originated from a young woman who received the yellow fever vaccine.

This clonotype was counted a few times. The chain carries TRBV13 and TRBJ1-2; no firm D call. With 4 bases removed from V and 6 bases from J, the gap between germline ends came to 12 bases. The CDR3 covers 13 residues. CDR1 is PRHDT and CDR2 is FYEKMQ in the germline V gene (reference sequence). CDR3 in amino acids: CASSSGRVDGYTF. The CDR3 nucleotides read TGTGCCAGCAGCTCCGGGAGGGTGGATGGCTACACCTTC.

This chain joins TRBV20-1 and TRBJ1-5, with D perhaps TRBD1 (5 bases). This CDR3 is 13 amino acids long. CDR1 and CDR2 from the germline V gene are DFQATT and SNEGSKA (reference sequence). V lost 0 bases, J lost 6 bases, and 9 bases lay in between. The CDR3 sequence is CSAREGGSQPQHF. The CDR3 DNA sequence: TGCAGTGCTAGAGAGGGGGGGAGTCAGCCCCAGCATTTT.

The rearrangement links TRBV29-1 to TRBJ2-5; D unclear. The CDR3 has 14 amino acids. From germline, CDR1 is SQVTM and CDR2 ANQGSEA. V was trimmed by 4 bases and J by 2 bases, leaving 14 bases between them. The CDR3 loop reads CSVVVAPFQETQYF. Written as DNA, the CDR3 is TGCAGCGTTGTAGTAGCTCCCTTTCAAGAGACCCAGTACTTC.

The rearrangement links TRBV23-1 to TRBJ1-2, with D tentatively TRBD1 (5 bases). TRBV23-1 is an open reading frame whose function is uncertain. The V gene lost 2 bases and the J gene lost 4 bases, with 14 bases spanning the gap. The CDR3 runs to 15 residues. CDR3 nucleotide sequence: TGCGCCAGCAGTCAACCCGGGGGGGGGTTCTATGGCTACACCTTC. This sequence encodes CASSQPGGGFYGYTF.

The rearrangement links TRBV19 to TRBJ1-1; no definite D call. The V gene lost 6 bases and the J gene lost 1 base, with 9 bases spanning the gap. The CDR3 length is 13 residues. CDR1 is LNHDA, CDR2 SQIVND, per germline (reference sequence). The CDR3 DNA follows: TGTGCCAGTAGGATTAGACAGAACACTGAAGCTTTCTTT. It specifies CASRIRQNTEAFF.

The chain links TRBV6-1 to TRBJ2-5, with TRBD1 matching over 8 bases. The trim removed 5 bases at V and 5 bases at J, leaving 4 bases unmatched. The CDR3 runs to 13 residues. The germline V gene has CDR1 MNHNS and CDR2 SASEGT. CDR3 bases: TGTGCCAGCAGTAAGACAGGGGCCGAGACCCAGTACTTC. Translating it yields CASSKTGAETQYF.

The rearrangement uses TRBV6-1 and TRBJ2-7; tentative D call: TRBD2 (6 bases). V was pared by 4 bases and J by 7 bases, with 17 bases between. The germline V gene has CDR1 MNHNS and CDR2 SASEGT. The CDR3 is made up of 14 amino acids. In DNA form, the CDR3 reads TGTGCCAGCAGTGTGAGCCTCGGGGGTGGGGAGCAGTACGTC. It is translated as CASSVSLGGGEQYV.

This chain connects TRBV5-1 to TRBJ2-1; D ambiguous. This CDR3 spans 16 amino acids. The V gene's germline CDR1 is SGHRS and CDR2 YFSETQ. V lost 0 bases and J 0 bases, leaving 10 bases between the germline ends. Here the CDR3 reads CASSLAGPSSYNEQFF. CDR3 nucleotide sequence: TGCGCCAGCAGCTTGGCCGGCCCCAGCTCCTACAATGAGCAGTTCTTC.

The chain links TRBV11-1 to TRBJ2-1; 14 nucleotides match TRBD2. Germline V gene data show CDR1 as SGHAT and CDR2 as FQDESV (reference sequence). The CDR3 contains 16 residues. V lost 4 bases and J lost 8; bases outside the gene matches: 7. Here the CDR3 DNA reads TGTGCCAGCAGCTCCCGACTAGCGGGAGGGGACCATGAGCAGTTCTTC. Its protein is CASSSRLAGGDHEQFF.

The rearrangement uses TRBV5-1 and TRBJ2-3, with D uncertain. Looked up from germline, CDR1 is SGHRS and CDR2 is YFSETQ. V was pared by 0 bases and J by 2 bases, with 10 bases between. This CDR3 contains 15 residues. The CDR3 spells CASSLGQEHTDTQYF. CDR3 sequence (DNA): TGCGCCAGCAGCTTGGGGCAGGAACACACAGATACGCAGTATTTT.

The chain recombines TRBV6-4 with TRBJ1-6, with D possibly TRBD1 on 5 matching bases. The germline V gene encodes CDR1 MRHNA and CDR2 SNTAGT. The CDR3 length is 15 residues. With 4 bases removed from V and 10 bases from J, the gap between germline ends came to 17 bases. The CDR3 bases are TGTGCCAGCAGTGGCTTGAGGGACGGTGTGTCACCCCTCCACTTT. It yields the protein CASSGLRDGVSPLHF.

This rearrangement joins TRBV5-1 to TRBJ2-5; 16 bases fit TRBD2. Germline lookup yields CDR1 SGHRS and CDR2 YFSETQ. The CDR3 consists of 17 residues. J gave up 5 bases and V 4 bases, and 8 bases lay outside the gene matches. The CDR3 DNA sequence: TGCGCCAGCAGCACGGGGACTAGCGGGAGGGCCCTGGAGACCCAGTACTTC. As protein: CASSTGTSGRALETQYF.

This chain joins TRBV10-3 and TRBJ2-7; D is uncertain. Germline V gene lookup returns CDR1 ENHRY and CDR2 SYGVKD. The CDR3 extends over 13 amino acids. V dropped 10 bases and J dropped 2 bases, with 15 bases sitting between them. CDR3 protein: CATGPGSTYEQYF. The CDR3 DNA reads as TGTGCCACAGGACCGGGTAGCACCTACGAGCAGTACTTC.

This chain joins TRBV19 and TRBJ2-2; no firm D call. This CDR3 is 11 amino acids long. The ends were cut back, 7 bases at V and 6 bases at J, with 6 bases in the middle. Germline CDR1 LNHDA, CDR2 SQIVND (reference sequence). CDR3 region: CASKLAGELFF. The CDR3, as DNA: TGTGCCAGTAAACTCGCCGGGGAGCTGTTTTTT.

The chain employs TRBV5-1 and TRBJ2-3; 9 bases match TRBD2. Trimming took 8 bases from V and 1 from J; bases not matched to a gene: 8. The V gene's germline CDR1 is SGHRS and CDR2 YFSETQ. The CDR3 runs 15 residues. The CDR3 is CASSLAGKGTDTQYF. The CDR3 DNA sequence: TGCGCCAGTAGCCTAGCGGGAAAGGGCACAGATACGCAGTATTTT.

The chain joins TRBV13 to TRBJ2-7; maybe TRBD1 (6 bases). Trimming left V 6 bases short and J 2 bases short, with 8 bases between. The CDR3 is 12 amino acids. Germline assignment: CDR1 PRHDT and CDR2 FYEKMQ (reference sequence). For the CDR3, the DNA is TGTGCCAGCAGTGACAGGACCTACGAGCAGTACTTC. It specifies CASSDRTYEQYF.

CDR3 in amino acids: CASSQAYDDRVYGYTF. For the CDR3, the DNA is TGTGCCAGCAGCCAAGCTTATGACGACAGGGTCTATGGCTACACCTTC. The chain joins TRBV3-1 to TRBJ1-2; 7 bases line up with TRBD1. CDR1 LGHDT and CDR2 YNNKEL come from the germline V gene (reference sequence). The CDR3 is 16 amino acids. Germline trimming cut 1 base from V and 4 bases from J; bases unmatched to any gene: 9.

This clonotype came up a few times. This chain links TRBV5-1 with TRBJ2-3, with a weak D call TRBD1 (6 bases). V was clipped by 0 bases and J by 3 bases, with 11 bases between them. Per the germline V gene, CDR1 is SGHRS and CDR2 is YFSETQ. The length of the CDR3 is 15 residues. Written as DNA, the CDR3 is TGCGCCAGCAGCTTGGCCGGACAGTCAACAGATACGCAGTATTTT. Encoded protein: CASSLAGQSTDTQYF. Full variable domain (missing parts from reference TRBV5-1 and TRBJ2-3): KAGVTQTPRYLIKTRGQQVTLSCSPISGHRSVSWYQQTPGQGLQFLFEYFSETQRNKGNFPGRFSGRQFSNSRSEMNVSTLELGDSALYLCASSLAGQSTDTQYFGPGTRLTVL.

The V and J genes are TRBV29-1 and TRBJ2-4; TRBD2 is a possible D gene (5 bases). The CDR3 runs to 14 residues. V shed 4 bases and J shed 1 base, with 11 bases lying between them. Per the germline V gene, CDR1 is SQVTM and CDR2 is ANQGSEA. The CDR3 sequence is CSVVRTGAKNIQYF. CDR3 coding DNA: TGCAGCGTTGTAAGGACTGGTGCCAAAAACATTCAGTACTTC.

The rearrangement links TRBV29-1 to TRBJ2-1; 9 nucleotides line up with TRBD1. This CDR3 has 14 residues. The V gene's germline CDR1 is SQVTM and CDR2 ANQGSEA. V gave up 4 bases and J gave up 7 bases; unmatched junction bases: 8. The CDR3 protein is CSVAAGTGSNEQFF. The CDR3 DNA reads as TGCAGCGTTGCGGCTGGGACAGGGTCTAATGAGCAGTTCTTC.

V is TRBV7-9 and J is TRBJ2-1; D may be TRBD2 (6 bases). This CDR3 region has 15 residues. Germline V lookup: CDR1 SEHNR, CDR2 FQNEAQ (reference sequence). V lost 2 bases to trimming and J lost 7 bases, with 15 bases between them. CDR3 loop: CASSLTQGGRNEQFF. The DNA of the CDR3 is TGTGCCAGCAGCTTAACTCAGGGAGGACGAAATGAGCAGTTCTTC.

J is TRBJ2-1 and V is TRBV28; D unclear. Germline V CDR1 and CDR2: MDHEN, SYDVKM. The CDR3 consists of 16 residues. V shed 6 bases and J shed 5 bases, with 20 bases lying between them. In nucleotides, the CDR3 is TGTGCCAGCAGCCCCGCGAGGCTCCGGAACGACAATGAGCAGTTCTTC. Encoded protein: CASSPARLRNDNEQFF. Combining the CDR3 with reference TRBV28 and TRBJ2-1 gives the whole variable domain DVKVTQSSRYLVKRTGEKVFLECVQDMDHENMFWYRQDPGLGLRLIYFSYDVKMKEKGDIPEGYSVSREKKERFSLILESASTNQTSMYLCASSPARLRNDNEQFFGPGTRLTVL.

The rearrangement links TRBV16 to TRBJ2-7, with D possibly being TRBD2 (6 bases). The CDR3 covers 15 residues. Germline CDR1 reads KGHSY; CDR2 reads FQNENV. Trimming took 4 bases from V and 4 from J, leaving 17 bases between them. The CDR3 sequence: CASSPPGRGEYEQYF. CDR3 nucleotide sequence: TGTGCCAGCAGCCCACCAGGGCGGGGAGAATACGAGCAGTACTTC.

V gene TRBV2 combines with J gene TRBJ2-7; D is unresolved. CDR3 size: 12 residues. The germline V gene has CDR1 SNHLY and CDR2 FYNNEI. V was cut by 1 base and J by 6 bases, with 7 bases left in between. The CDR3 protein is CASSEGFLEQYF. DNA of the CDR3: TGTGCCAGCAGTGAAGGCTTTCTCGAGCAGTACTTC.

The chain carries TRBV18 and TRBJ1-5; a weak D match, TRBD1 (5 bases). V was trimmed by 4 bases and J by 3 bases, leaving 10 bases between them. This CDR3 is built from 14 residues. Germline CDR1 KGHSH, CDR2 LQKENI. CDR3 in DNA: TGTGCCAGCTCACAGGGGACGAACAATCAGCCCCAGCATTTT. This gives the protein CASSQGTNNQPQHF.

This chain connects TRBV18 to TRBJ2-5; D ambiguous. V was pared by 3 bases and J by 5 bases, with 10 bases between. The CDR3 has 13 amino acids. CDR1 is KGHSH, CDR2 LQKENI, per germline. The DNA for the CDR3 is TGTGCCAGCTCACCGCGAAGATTCGAGACCCAGTACTTC. Encoded protein: CASSPRRFETQYF.

This chain joins TRBV16 and TRBJ2-1; D may be TRBD1 or TRBD2 (5 bases each). The germline V and J ends were trimmed by 4 bases and 7 bases, with 26 bases remaining between them. This CDR3 region has 18 residues. CDR1 and CDR2 (germline): KGHSY, FQNENV. CDR3: CASSPPRGAGGRENEQFF. The CDR3, as DNA: TGTGCCAGCAGCCCCCCTAGGGGCGCCGGCGGAAGGGAGAATGAGCAGTTCTTC.

The chain's CDR3 is CASSKPGLAGNNEQFF. DNA for the CDR3: TGTGCCAGCAGCAAACCGGGACTAGCGGGGAACAATGAGCAGTTCTTC. The gene calls are TRBV7-8 and TRBJ2-1, with 13 positions matching TRBD2. Germline-derived CDR1 and CDR2 are SGHVS and FQNEAQ. V was pared by 5 bases and J by 5 bases, with 6 bases of the junction left unmatched. The length of the CDR3 is 16 residues.

The chain has TRBV11-2 and TRBJ2-5; 14 bases agree with TRBD2. In germline, CDR1 is SGHAT, CDR2 FQNNGV. This CDR3 region has 15 residues. J gave up 5 bases and V 5 bases, and 4 bases lay outside the gene matches. The CDR3 sequence is CASSPGTSGSETQYF. The CDR3 nucleotides are TGTGCCAGCAGCCCCGGGACTAGCGGGAGTGAGACCCAGTACTTC.

V usage is TRBV19 and J usage is TRBJ2-5, with D perhaps matching TRBD2 (6 bases). The CDR3 runs to 16 residues. Germline CDR1 LNHDA, CDR2 SQIVND (reference sequence). The V and J ends lost 5 bases and 7 bases respectively, with 23 bases between them. The CDR3 DNA is TGTGCCAGTAGTCCTCCGGGACTTAGCGCAAGAGGGACCCAGTACTTC. Residues: CASSPPGLSARGTQYF.

J is TRBJ1-2 and V is TRBV18, with D uncertain. The CDR3 loop spans 15 amino acids. Germline V CDR1 and CDR2: KGHSH, LQKENI. V lost 6 bases to trimming and J lost 6 bases, with 20 bases between them. Here the CDR3 DNA reads TGTGCCAGCTCTCCTTCATACGGGGAGACTGATGGCTACACCTTC. This sequence encodes CASSPSYGETDGYTF.

The chain joins TRBV29-1 to TRBJ1-1, with D possibly being TRBD1 (5 bases). Germline CDR1 reads SQVTM; CDR2 reads ANQGSEA. The CDR3 is 12 residues long. Trimming cost V 4 bases and J 4 bases, with 10 bases left between them. This CDR3 is CSVGQGVTEAFF. The CDR3 coding sequence is TGCAGCGTTGGGCAGGGTGTCACTGAAGCTTTCTTT.